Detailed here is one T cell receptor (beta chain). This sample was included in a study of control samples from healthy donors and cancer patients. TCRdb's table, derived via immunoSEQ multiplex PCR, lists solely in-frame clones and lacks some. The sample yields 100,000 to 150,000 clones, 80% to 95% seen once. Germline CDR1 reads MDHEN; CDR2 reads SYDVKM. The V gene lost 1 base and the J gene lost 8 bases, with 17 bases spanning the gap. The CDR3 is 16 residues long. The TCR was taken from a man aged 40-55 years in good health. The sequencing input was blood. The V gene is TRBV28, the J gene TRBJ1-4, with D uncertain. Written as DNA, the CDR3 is TGTGCCAGCAGTTTATCGGGCCCAAGAACGTGGGAAAAACTGTTTTTT. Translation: CASSLSGPRTWEKLFF. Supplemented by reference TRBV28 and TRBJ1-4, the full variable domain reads DVKVTQSSRYLVKRTGEKVFLECVQDMDHENMFWYRQDPGLGLRLIYFSYDVKMKEKGDIPEGYSVSREKKERFSLILESASTNQTSMYLCASSLSGPRTWEKLFFGSGTQLSVL.